A selection of T cell receptor beta chains follows, all from one sample in a study of identifying expanded T cells in peripheral blood. Libraries were prepared by immunoSEQ multiplex PCR; TCRdb keeps only in-frame clonotypes and omits some of them. This table holds tens of thousands of clones, approximately 85% found once. Specimen: blood. Source of these receptors: a person between 18 and 70 years old in good health. The CDR3 runs from the conserved cysteine through the conserved F or W. Fields, in order: J gene, V gene, D gene, clone size, CDR3 protein, CDR3 DNA. A D gene is named only where the DNA matches it firmly. Size is omitted from some rows. Given values are once, few, many or a class for expanded clones.

>TRBJ2-7|TRBV6-6|.|.
CASSYSIQRYEQYF
TGTGCCAGCAGTTACTCGATACAGCGCTACGAGCAGTACTTC
>TRBJ2-1|TRBV2|TRBD2|.
CASSERRETTGEQFF
TGTGCCAGCAGTGAGAGGCGGGAGACTACTGGCGAGCAGTTCTTC
>TRBJ2-3|TRBV29-1|.|.
CSVEGRGSTDTQYF
TGCAGCGTTGAAGGCAGGGGCAGCACAGATACGCAGTATTTT
>TRBJ2-7|TRBV9|TRBD1|.
CASSPRTGGPYEQYF
TGTGCCAGCAGCCCCCGGACAGGAGGACCATACGAGCAGTACTTC
>TRBJ1-1|TRBV7-2|.|.
CASTWGGMNTEAFF
TGTGCCAGCACTTGGGGGGGCATGAACACTGAAGCTTTCTTT
>TRBJ2-1|TRBV4-3|TRBD1|.
CASSQTPDREIYNEQFF
TGCGCCAGCAGCCAGACCCCGGACAGGGAGATATACAATGAGCAGTTCTTC
>TRBJ1-2|TRBV14|TRBD1|.
CASSHGTGPPRGYTF
TGTGCCAGCAGCCACGGGACAGGCCCTCCGAGAGGCTACACCTTC
>TRBJ1-1|TRBV4-1|.|.
CASSQDFAGAPRNTEAFF
TGCGCCAGCAGCCAAGATTTCGCGGGGGCGCCTAGGAACACTGAAGCTTTCTTT
>TRBJ2-6|TRBV6-1|.|once
CASRFSGANVLTF
TGTGCCAGCAGGTTCTCTGGGGCCAACGTCCTGACTTTC
>TRBJ2-6|TRBV5-6|TRBD1|.
CASSLDLGDRSYNVLTF
TGTGCCAGCAGCTTGGATTTGGGGGACAGGAGCTACAACGTCCTGACTTTC
>TRBJ2-2|TRBV2|.|.
CASTPGVHINTGELFF
TGTGCCAGCACCCCAGGGGTACACATAAACACCGGGGAGCTGTTTTTT
>TRBJ1-2|TRBV30|.|.
CAWSVLEGGGGYTF
TGTGCCTGGAGTGTATTGGAAGGAGGTGGCGGCTACACCTTC
>TRBJ1-2|TRBV10-3|.|many
CAITRFEGPNYGYTF
TGTGCCATCACGAGATTTGAGGGGCCCAACTATGGCTACACCTTC
>TRBJ1-6|TRBV5-6|.|.
CASTFGRTNSPLHF
TGTGCCAGCACCTTCGGACGGACCAATTCACCCCTCCACTTT